The 13 T cell receptor beta chains listed next were all sequenced from one sample in a study of cytomegalovirus exposure and HLA in healthy donors. It was with 60 Vbeta and 13 Jbeta primers that the PCR ran. TCRdb keeps only in-frame clones here, not all; method: immunoSEQ multiplex PCR. In total, the table holds 150,000 to 200,000 clones. Sequences were obtained from PBMCs. The receptors were gathered from a woman aged 55-69 years in good health and CMV-seronegative.

V usage is TRBV2 and J usage is TRBJ2-1; the match to TRBD1 covers 8 bases. CDR3 length: 15 residues. The trim removed 6 bases at V and 1 base at J, leaving 5 bases unmatched. The V gene's germline CDR1 is SNHLY and CDR2 FYNNEI. This chain's CDR3 is CASSSDRVSYNEQFF. DNA of the CDR3: TGTGCCAGCAGCTCGGACAGGGTGTCCTACAATGAGCAGTTCTTC.

CDR3 sequence: CASSQDPGGSGSTYNEQFF. DNA of the CDR3: TGTGCCAGCAGCCAAGATCCCGGGGGTAGCGGGAGTACCTACAATGAGCAGTTCTTC. The chain recombines TRBV4-2 with TRBJ2-1; 9 bases are a match to TRBD2. Germline assignment: CDR1 LGHNA and CDR2 YNFKEQ. V lost 0 bases to trimming and J lost 2 bases; unmatched junction nucleotides: 11. The CDR3 consists of 19 residues.

The V and J genes are TRBV5-1 and TRBJ2-2, with a possible D match to TRBD1 (6 bases). CDR3 length: 15 amino acids. Germline V gives CDR1 SGHRS, CDR2 YFSETQ. The ends were cut back, 5 bases at V and 0 bases at J, with 11 bases in the middle. This chain's CDR3 is CASREDSANTGELFF. CDR3 sequence (DNA): TGCGCCAGCAGAGAGGACAGCGCGAACACCGGGGAGCTGTTTTTT. The whole variable domain, remainder taken from reference TRBV5-1 and TRBJ2-2, is KAGVTQTPRYLIKTRGQQVTLSCSPISGHRSVSWYQQTPGQGLQFLFEYFSETQRNKGNFPGRFSGRQFSNSRSEMNVSTLELGDSALYLCASREDSANTGELFFGEGSRLTVL.

This chain connects TRBV10-1 to TRBJ1-5, with D uncertain. The germline gives CDR1 WNHNN, CDR2 SYGVQD (reference sequence). Trimming removed 3 bases at V and 2 bases at J, with 5 bases between. This CDR3 is built from 13 residues. CDR3 DNA sequence: TGCGCCAGCAGTGACGGGGGCAATCAGCCCCAGCATTTT. The encoded protein is CASSDGGNQPQHF.

The chain couples TRBV5-4 to TRBJ2-5; tentative D call: TRBD2 (6 bases). From germline, CDR1 is SGHNT and CDR2 YYREEE (reference sequence). With 6 bases removed from V and 3 bases from J, the gap between germline ends came to 12 bases. There are 13 residues in the CDR3. The CDR3 DNA reads TGTGCCAGCAACTTCTGGGGGGAAGAGACCCAGTACTTC. This sequence encodes CASNFWGEETQYF.

The rearrangement joins TRBV5-1 to TRBJ2-5, with TRBD2 identical over 11 bases. The CDR3 runs 15 residues. Trimming removed 4 bases from V and 1 base from J; junction bases left unmatched: 3. CDR1 and CDR2 from the germline V gene are SGHRS and YFSETQ. The CDR3 reads CASSLSGGAQETQYF. CDR3 nucleotide sequence: TGCGCCAGCAGCCTTAGCGGGGGGGCCCAAGAGACCCAGTACTTC.

The chain carries TRBV29-1 and TRBJ2-3; TRBD2 agrees at 7 bases. The germline CDR1 and CDR2 sequences are SQVTM and ANQGSEA. This CDR3 has 15 amino acids. V trimming: 4 bases; J trimming: 2 bases; junction bases outside the gene matches: 9. The CDR3 is CSVVGASGHTDTQYF. The CDR3, as DNA: TGCAGCGTTGTCGGTGCTAGCGGCCACACAGATACGCAGTATTTT.

The CDR3 protein is CASSSTGGLTSGVGYDTQYF. The DNA for the CDR3 is TGCGCCAGCAGCTCAACAGGGGGTCTGACTAGCGGGGTCGGGTATGATACGCAGTATTTT. The chain employs TRBV5-1 and TRBJ2-3; 11 bases line up with TRBD2. The J segment lost 6 bases and the V segment lost 3 bases, leaving 21 bases of the junction unmatched. The CDR3 sequence is 20 residues long. Per germline, CDR1 SGHRS and CDR2 YFSETQ.

V usage is TRBV10-3 and J usage is TRBJ2-7; 13 nucleotides line up with TRBD2. Germline-derived CDR1 and CDR2 are ENHRY and SYGVKD. Losses at the gene ends were 6 bases for V and 4 bases for J; bases not matched to a gene: 15. The CDR3 sequence is 18 residues long. The CDR3 coding sequence is TGTGCCATCAGCCTGACCGGGGAGACTAGCGGGAGGTCGTACGAGCAGTACTTC. This codes for CAISLTGETSGRSYEQYF.

The chain uses TRBV7-7 and TRBJ2-2; D gene uncertain. Per the germline V gene, CDR1 is SSHAT and CDR2 is FNYEAQ (reference sequence). The CDR3 length is 13 residues. V was clipped by 4 bases and J by 7 bases, with 10 bases between them. The CDR3 reads CASSYDSGGELFF. The DNA of the CDR3 is TGTGCCAGCAGCTACGACTCGGGCGGGGAGCTGTTTTTT. Supplemented by reference TRBV7-7 and TRBJ2-2, the full variable domain reads GAGVSQSPRYKVTKRGQDVTLRCDPISSHATLYWYQQALGQGPEFLTYFNYEAQPDKSGLPSDRFSAERPEGSISTLTIQRTEQRDSAMYRCASSYDSGGELFFGEGSRLTVL.

V and J are TRBV19 and TRBJ2-7; perhaps TRBD1 as D (6 bases). Trimming took off 3 bases at V and 0 bases at J, with 12 bases between the two ends. The CDR3 runs 15 residues. Germline CDR1 and CDR2: LNHDA and SQIVND (reference sequence). CDR3 nucleotide sequence: TGTGCCAGTAGTATCTGGGGGCCGAGCTCCTACGAGCAGTACTTC. It specifies CASSIWGPSSYEQYF.

CDR3 nucleotide sequence: TGTGCCAGCAGCTTAGATAGGGACTGGAATCAGCCCCAGCATTTT. It specifies CASSLDRDWNQPQHF. This chain links TRBV7-9 with TRBJ1-5, with TRBD1 as a possible D gene (5 bases). The CDR3 is 15 residues long. The V end lost 1 base, the J end lost 4 bases, and 11 bases lay between the germline ends. Germline values: CDR1 SEHNR, CDR2 FQNEAQ (reference sequence).

V usage is TRBV5-1 and J usage is TRBJ2-1; 11 bases are a match to TRBD2. The CDR3 is made up of 15 amino acids. CDR1 is SGHRS and CDR2 is YFSETQ in the germline V gene. V lost 4 bases, J lost 6 bases, and 6 bases stayed unmatched. The CDR3 loop reads CASSPLTSGSNEQFF. For the CDR3, the DNA is TGCGCCAGCAGCCCCCTCACTAGCGGGAGCAATGAGCAGTTCTTC.